This note documents a single TCR beta chain sequence. What it recognizes is unknown. The data were obtained in a study of radiation and T cells in renal cell carcinoma. Findings of the study overall: Without pretreatment biopsies, baseline tumor clonotype presence was undetermined.

V lost 3 bases to trimming and J lost 1 base, with 12 bases between them. The CDR3 extends over 15 amino acids. Germline CDR1 and CDR2: SNHLY and FYNNEI. TCRdb's table, derived via immunoSEQ multiplex PCR, lists solely in-frame clones and lacks some. The profile shows 120,000 or so clones, around 82% of them singletons. As for time point: blood 2 weeks post-SBRT. The treatment here: 15 Gy SBRT to primary tumor, nephrectomy 4 weeks later. Sequencing was performed on blood, taken from a patient whose treatment included radiotherapy and nephrectomy. This sequence was found in a man in his forties or fifties with renal cell carcinoma. The chain uses TRBV2 and TRBJ1-2; D unresolved. CDR3: CASSDVNLFNYGYTF. For the CDR3, the DNA is TGTGCCAGCAGTGACGTGAACCTGTTTAACTATGGCTACACCTTC.